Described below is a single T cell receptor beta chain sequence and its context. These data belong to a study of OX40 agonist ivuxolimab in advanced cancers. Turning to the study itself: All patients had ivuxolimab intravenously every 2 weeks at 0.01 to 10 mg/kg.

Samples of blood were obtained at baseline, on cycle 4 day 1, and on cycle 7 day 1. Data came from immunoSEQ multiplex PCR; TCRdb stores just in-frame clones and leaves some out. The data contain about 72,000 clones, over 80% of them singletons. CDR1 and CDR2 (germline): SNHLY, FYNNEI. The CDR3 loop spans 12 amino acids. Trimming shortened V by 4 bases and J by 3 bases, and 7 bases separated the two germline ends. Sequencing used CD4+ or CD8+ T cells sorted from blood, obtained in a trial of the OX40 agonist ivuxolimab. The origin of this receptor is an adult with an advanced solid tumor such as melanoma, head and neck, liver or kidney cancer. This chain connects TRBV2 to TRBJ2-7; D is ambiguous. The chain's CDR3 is CASSVWSYEQYF. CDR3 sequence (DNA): TGTGCCAGCAGTGTTTGGAGCTACGAGCAGTACTTC. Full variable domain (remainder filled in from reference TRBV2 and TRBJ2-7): EPEVTQTPSHQVTQMGQEVILRCVPISNHLYFYWYRQILGQKVEFLVSFYNNEISEKSEIFDDQFSVERPDGSNFTLKIRSTKLEDSAMYFCASSVWSYEQYFGPGTRLTVT.